Included here is one TCR beta chain sequence, with context. Its antigen is undetermined. The record originates from a study of cytomegalovirus exposure and HLA in healthy donors. The PCR made use of 60 Vbeta and 13 Jbeta primers. Profiling relied on immunoSEQ multiplex PCR, and the TCRdb table lists in-frame clones only, not all of them. Its table lists roughly 140,000 clones. Study-wide results and caveats: Analyzed later, association rates of TCRs varied across HLA loci, with DRB1 most and HLA-C fewest.

CDR3 length: 15 amino acids. The V gene lost 1 base and the J gene lost 0 bases, with 7 bases spanning the gap. CDR1 and CDR2 (germline): SEHNR, FQNEAQ (reference sequence). The V and J genes are TRBV7-9 and TRBJ1-5; D uncertain. Sequenced material: PBMCs. The source is a male donor in good health and CMV-seronegative. CDR3 DNA sequence: TGTGCCAGCAGCTTAGGACAAACTAGCAATCAGCCCCAGCATTTT. It yields the protein CASSLGQTSNQPQHF.